Below are 5 T cell receptor beta chains sequenced from a single sample in a study of T cell responses to AZD1222 COVID-19 vaccine. Only in-frame clones appear in the TCRdb table, and some are missing; sequencing was by immunoSEQ multiplex PCR. The sample shows around 190,000 clones, 90% to 95% of them seen only once. Material: peripheral blood, obtained 28 days after the second AZD1222 dose. The receptor source for this set is an adult who received the AZD1222 COVID-19 vaccine.

The chain links TRBV4-1 to TRBJ2-3; 8 nucleotides align to TRBD2. CDR1 is MGHRA, CDR2 YSYEKL, per germline. Trimming removed 5 bases from V and 2 bases from J; junction bases left unmatched: 6. CDR3 length: 15 residues. For the CDR3, the DNA is TGCGCCAGCAGCAGAAACGGGGGGGCCACAGATACGCAGTATTTT. This translates into CASSRNGGATDTQYF.

The chain links TRBV19 to TRBJ2-1; D may be TRBD1 (5 bases). The germline CDR1 and CDR2 sequences are LNHDA and SQIVND (reference sequence). The V end was cut by 3 bases, the J end by 2 bases, with 11 bases between. This CDR3 region has 15 residues. In DNA, the CDR3 is TGTGCCAGTAGTATGGGGTGGGGCACCTACAATGAGCAGTTCTTC. Its protein product is CASSMGWGTYNEQFF.

The V and J genes are TRBV5-1 and TRBJ1-3, with D hard to call. Germline values: CDR1 SGHRS, CDR2 YFSETQ. The CDR3 covers 14 residues. Between the trimmed V and J ends, which lost 0 bases and 2 bases, there was a span of 6 bases. The CDR3 DNA sequence: TGCGCCAGCAGCTTGGATGGGGCTGGAAACACCATATATTTT. Translation: CASSLDGAGNTIYF.

The genes are TRBV9 and TRBJ1-3; D unresolved. The CDR3 contains 14 residues. V was shortened by 0 bases and J by 2 bases, with 6 bases between the two germline ends. Looked up from germline, CDR1 is SGDLS and CDR2 is YYNGEE. CDR3: CASSVGGTGNTIYF. In nucleotides, the CDR3 is TGTGCCAGCAGCGTAGGGGGAACTGGAAACACCATATATTTT.

V gene TRBV19 combines with J gene TRBJ1-2, with 10 bases lining up with TRBD1. Germline assignment: CDR1 LNHDA and CDR2 SQIVND (reference sequence). The CDR3 has 15 residues. After removal of 5 bases from V and 4 bases from J, the junction contained 7 bases not matched to a gene. Here the CDR3 DNA reads TGTGCCAGTAGTGGCCGGACAGGGGGAACCTATGGCTACACCTTC. Translated, it gives CASSGRTGGTYGYTF. The entire variable domain, with the rest obtained from reference TRBV19 and TRBJ1-2, is as follows: DGGITQSPKYLFRKEGQNVTLSCEQNLNHDAMYWYRQDPGQGLRLIYYSQIVNDFQKGDIAEGYSVSREKKESFPLTVTSAQKNPTAFYLCASSGRTGGTYGYTFGSGTRLTVV.